One sample yielded the 6 T cell receptor beta chains listed below, sequenced in a study of CD8+CD57+ T cells in acquired aplastic anemia. The patients chosen for sequencing had shown expansion of CD8+CD57+ cells (detected by flow cytometry). The use of genomic DNA as template underpinned the TCR beta VDJ and CDR3 profiling. Each CDR3 protein is one row after TCRdb ran MiXCR on the reads. This repertoire shows 310,000 or so distinct CDR3 sequences, 45% to 65% found once; its top ten account for around 1.2%. Material: sorted CD4+, CD8+, or CD8+CD57+ T cells (not recorded which) from PBMCs. The receptors shown here come from a human donor with aplastic anemia.

For this clonotype: No conserved phenylalanine or tryptophan ends this CDR3, so it is likely a read error. The chain couples TRBV25-1 to TRBJ2-1, with TRBD2 identical over 8 bases. The CDR3 covers 15 residues. J gave up 6 bases and V 2 bases, and 6 bases lay outside the gene matches. Germline assignment: CDR1 MGHDK and CDR2 SYGVNS. The CDR3 DNA follows: TGTGCCAGCAGTGAACCGGGACTAGTTTCCAATGAGCAGTTCATC. This encodes CASSEPGLVSNEQFI.

The sample holds many counts of this clonotype. The genes are TRBV2 and TRBJ1-5; no definite D call. V was shortened by 6 bases and J by 0 bases, with 9 bases between the two germline ends. The CDR3 consists of 14 residues. Germline assignment: CDR1 SNHLY and CDR2 FYNNEI. This CDR3 reads CASSISVSNQPQHF. The CDR3 DNA reads TGTGCCAGCAGCATATCTGTTAGCAATCAGCCCCAGCATTTT. The full variable domain, rest sourced from reference TRBV2 and TRBJ1-5, is EPEVTQTPSHQVTQMGQEVILRCVPISNHLYFYWYRQILGQKVEFLVSFYNNEISEKSEIFDDQFSVERPDGSNFTLKIRSTKLEDSAMYFCASSISVSNQPQHFGDGTRLSIL.

The chain is built from TRBV5-1 and TRBJ1-2, with D perhaps matching TRBD1 (6 bases). The V gene's germline CDR1 is SGHRS and CDR2 YFSETQ. The V end lost 4 bases, the J end lost 10 bases, and 14 bases lay between the germline ends. CDR3 length equals 12 residues. CDR3 bases: TGCGCCAGCAGCCCGGGGGACAAGCACTACACCTTC. Translated, it gives CASSPGDKHYTF.

Points on this clonotype: No conserved phenylalanine or tryptophan ends this CDR3, so it is likely a read error. This rearrangement joins TRBV5-1 to TRBJ1-1, with TRBD1 matching over 10 bases. Germline-derived CDR1 and CDR2 are SGHRS and YFSETQ. The J segment lost 6 bases and the V segment lost 4 bases, leaving 9 bases of the junction unmatched. The CDR3 has 15 amino acids. For the CDR3, the DNA is TGCGCCAGCAGCGGGGGGGGACAGGGGATCGCTGAAGCTTTCTTG. Translation gives CASSGGGQGIAEAFL.

The rearrangement uses TRBV12-3 or TRBV12-4 and TRBJ1-1; TRBD1 is a possible D gene (6 bases). The CDR3 runs 14 residues. Between the trimmed V and J ends, which lost 4 bases and 4 bases, there was a span of 13 bases. The CDR3 DNA sequence: TGTGCCAGCAGTTCACGGGGGGCAGGCACTGAAGCTTTCTTT. This sequence encodes CASSSRGAGTEAFF.

This clonotype was detected only a few times. The CDR3 loop is CASSNRDRGSYEQYF. CDR3 coding DNA: TGTGCCAGCAGCAACCGGGACAGGGGATCCTACGAGCAGTACTTC. The rearrangement joins TRBV7-2 to TRBJ2-7; TRBD1 agrees at 10 bases. Per germline, CDR1 SGHTA and CDR2 FQGNSA. The CDR3 consists of 15 residues. V gave up 5 bases and J gave up 1 base; unmatched junction bases: 5.